The 19 T cell receptor beta chains given below trace back to one sample, sequenced in a study of vaccination effects on CD4 cells after COVID-19. ViraFEST used viral peptide pools to expand antigen-specific CD4+ T cells before sequencing. After more than 8 days in culture, the CD4+ T cells were isolated. Either the mRNA-1273 or the BNT162b2 vaccine was given to participants as two doses. Antigens of these TCRs are unknown. Produced via immunoSEQ multiplex PCR; TCRdb's table is partial and in-frame only. Among approximately 30,000 clones listed, about two thirds were seen once. Here the sequenced sample was CD4+ T cells from PBMCs cultured with SARS-CoV-2 spike peptides, taken after COVID-19 vaccination. These receptors were taken from a human donor who received a COVID-19 vaccine.

The V call is TRBV7-9, the J call TRBJ2-2; 9 bases map to TRBD1. V was pared by 5 bases and J by 2 bases, with 3 bases of the junction left unmatched. CDR3 length: 15 amino acids. Germline CDR1 is SEHNR and CDR2 is FQNEAQ (reference sequence). CDR3 loop: CASSRDRVNTGELFF. CDR3 DNA: TGTGCCAGCAGCCGGGACAGGGTTAACACCGGGGAGCTGTTTTTT.

The chain joins TRBV19 to TRBJ1-1; weak D call: TRBD1 (5 bases). The CDR3 is 14 residues long. V shed 3 bases and J shed 3 bases, with 11 bases lying between them. CDR1 is LNHDA and CDR2 is SQIVND in the germline V gene (reference sequence). CDR3 in amino acids: CASSIRTGDTEAFF. CDR3 DNA sequence: TGTGCCAGTAGTATCAGGACGGGGGACACTGAAGCTTTCTTT.

CDR3 nucleotides: TGTGCCAGCAGTTACGGGGGAGTCTCCTACAATGAGCAGTTCTTC. Translated, it gives CASSYGGVSYNEQFF. The chain links TRBV6-5 to TRBJ2-1, with D perhaps being TRBD1 or TRBD2 (5 bases each). Germline CDR1 MNHEY, CDR2 SVGAGI. V dropped 2 bases and J dropped 0 bases, with 8 bases sitting between them. CDR3 size: 15 residues.

This sequence joins TRBV5-1 and TRBJ1-3; D gene uncertain. The CDR3 runs to 14 residues. Per germline, CDR1 SGHRS and CDR2 YFSETQ. The V end was cut by 0 bases, the J end by 3 bases, with 7 bases between. The CDR3, as DNA: TGCGCCAGCAGCTTGGCTGGGTATGGAAACACCATATATTTT. It encodes CASSLAGYGNTIYF.

The V gene is TRBV5-1, the J gene TRBJ2-5; 8 bases align to TRBD2. With V trimmed by 1 base and J by 2 bases, 7 bases remained unmatched. From germline, CDR1 is SGHRS and CDR2 YFSETQ. The CDR3 is made up of 16 amino acids. CDR3 coding DNA: TGCGCCAGCAGCTTGTATGCGGGAGGATCTCAAGAGACCCAGTACTTC. This encodes CASSLYAGGSQETQYF. Variable domain in full (rest from reference TRBV5-1 and TRBJ2-5): KAGVTQTPRYLIKTRGQQVTLSCSPISGHRSVSWYQQTPGQGLQFLFEYFSETQRNKGNFPGRFSGRQFSNSRSEMNVSTLELGDSALYLCASSLYAGGSQETQYFGPGTRLLVL.

The chain joins TRBV6-5 to TRBJ2-7; D is ambiguous. Between the trimmed V and J ends, which lost 4 bases and 3 bases, there was a span of 10 bases. Germline lookup yields CDR1 MNHEY and CDR2 SVGAGI. The CDR3 contains 13 residues. CDR3 sequence reads: CASSFDGFYEQYF. CDR3 sequence (DNA): TGTGCCAGCAGTTTCGACGGCTTCTACGAGCAGTACTTC.

The chain couples TRBV10-3 to TRBJ2-2, with D perhaps TRBD1 (6 bases). This CDR3 contains 14 residues. Trimming left V 2 bases short and J 11 bases short, with 15 bases between. Germline lookup yields CDR1 ENHRY and CDR2 SYGVKD. The CDR3 region is CAISERRTAFELFF. The CDR3 bases are TGTGCCATCAGTGAGCGGAGGACAGCATTCGAGCTGTTTTTT.

V is TRBV4-2 and J is TRBJ2-7; TRBD2 matches 9 bases. There are 17 residues in the CDR3. The germline gives CDR1 LGHNA, CDR2 YNFKEQ. With V trimmed by 5 bases and J by 4 bases, 15 bases remained unmatched. CDR3 residues: CASSATSGRGEGYEQYF. CDR3 nucleotides: TGTGCCAGCAGCGCGACTAGCGGAAGGGGCGAGGGGTACGAGCAGTACTTC.

This chain joins TRBV27 and TRBJ2-5; the D gene is possibly TRBD1 (5 bases). The V and J ends lost 8 bases and 5 bases respectively, with 18 bases between them. The CDR3 runs to 14 residues. CDR1 is MNHEY, CDR2 SMNVEV, per germline (reference sequence). The CDR3: CASGHWSATETQYF. In DNA form, the CDR3 reads TGTGCCAGCGGACATTGGAGCGCGACGGAGACCCAGTACTTC.

This clone qualifies as medium-sized. CDR3 amino acids: CASSHDQGPYNEQFF. The CDR3 DNA sequence: TGTGCCAGCAGTCACGATCAGGGCCCATACAATGAGCAGTTCTTC. The V call is TRBV27, the J call TRBJ2-1, with D perhaps matching TRBD1 (5 bases). The germline V gene encodes CDR1 MNHEY and CDR2 SMNVEV (reference sequence). CDR3 length: 15 residues. Trimming removed 5 bases at V and 4 bases at J, with 15 bases between.

V and J are TRBV5-6 and TRBJ2-7; a possible D gene is TRBD1 (6 bases). CDR1 and CDR2 from the germline V gene are SGHDT and YYEEEE. The CDR3 consists of 15 residues. Trimming removed 1 base at V and 2 bases at J, with 13 bases between. This CDR3 is CASSLPGRGTYEQYF. In nucleotides, the CDR3 is TGTGCCAGCAGCTTGCCCGGCAGGGGCACCTACGAGCAGTACTTC.

This clone has only a few counts. Additional DNA sequences in this sample encode the identical CDR3. CDR3 protein: CAWSVQGGQPQHF. In DNA form, the CDR3 reads TGTGCCTGGAGTGTACAGGGTGGGCAGCCCCAGCATTTT. V and J are TRBV30 and TRBJ1-5, with D perhaps TRBD1 (6 bases). Germline V gene data show CDR1 as GTSNPN and CDR2 as SVGIG (reference sequence). With 0 bases removed from V and 7 bases from J, the gap between germline ends came to 10 bases. The CDR3 runs 13 residues.

As DNA, the CDR3 is TGTGCCAGCTCACCACTGGCGCGGAACAATGAGCAGTTCTTC. Translated, it gives CASSPLARNNEQFF. V and J are TRBV18 and TRBJ2-1; D is unclear. The CDR3 totals 14 residues. Trimming removed 1 base at V and 5 bases at J, with 9 bases between. In germline, CDR1 is KGHSH, CDR2 LQKENI.

This chain connects TRBV27 to TRBJ1-4; D gene uncertain. The ends were cut back, 7 bases at V and 4 bases at J, with 16 bases in the middle. CDR3 length: 15 residues. Germline V gene lookup returns CDR1 MNHEY and CDR2 SMNVEV (reference sequence). The CDR3 loop reads CASTLKGSRNEKLFF. CDR3 in DNA: TGTGCCAGCACCCTAAAAGGGAGTCGTAATGAAAAACTGTTTTTT.

The chain joins TRBV2 to TRBJ2-5; 10 bases match TRBD2. CDR3 size: 14 residues. J was trimmed by 0 bases and V by 6 bases; bases with no gene match: 1. The germline V gene has CDR1 SNHLY and CDR2 FYNNEI. The CDR3 sequence: CASRLAGHQETQYF. In DNA, the CDR3 is TGTGCCAGCAGACTAGCGGGGCACCAAGAGACCCAGTACTTC.

The J gene is TRBJ1-1, the V gene TRBV12-3 or TRBV12-4; D is unclear. The CDR3 is made up of 13 amino acids. V was pared by 0 bases and J by 5 bases, with 7 bases between. The CDR3 nucleotides are TGTGCCAGCAGTTTAGCCCAGAGGACTGAAGCTTTCTTT. It specifies CASSLAQRTEAFF.

In this sample, this clone turned up once. The chain links TRBV7-2 to TRBJ2-5; D remains unclear. The ends were cut back, 2 bases at V and 4 bases at J, with 11 bases in the middle. Germline V gene data show CDR1 as SGHTA and CDR2 as FQGNSA. This CDR3 has 14 residues. This chain's CDR3 is CASSLNSGRETQYF. CDR3 DNA: TGTGCCAGCAGCTTAAATTCGGGTAGAGAGACCCAGTACTTC.

The chain employs TRBV6-5 and TRBJ1-3; the D is unclear. In germline, CDR1 is MNHEY, CDR2 SVGAGI. Trimming stripped 0 bases from V and 4 bases from J, with 7 bases between. The CDR3 length is 14 residues. The CDR3 DNA reads as TGTGCCAGCAGTTACTCGACAACCGGAAACACCATATATTTT. Protein: CASSYSTTGNTIYF.

A few counts support this clone. The chain joins TRBV28 to TRBJ2-6; 7 bases match TRBD1. Germline CDR1 and CDR2: MDHEN and SYDVKM. V gave up 6 bases and J gave up 9 bases; unmatched junction bases: 5. CDR3 length: 13 amino acids. As DNA, the CDR3 is TGTGCCAGCAGGGAGACAGGGCTCAACGTCCTGACTTTC. Translating gives CASRETGLNVLTF.